One and the same sample provided the 31 T cell receptor beta chains below, sequenced in a study of beta chain features in type 1 diabetes. No cognate antigen is known for these TCRs. Of the isolated RNA, all was reverse transcribed, and so the sequenced material was expressed TCRB transcripts. Sequenced by immunoSEQ multiplex PCR; TCRdb stores in-frame clones only, minus some. The table records about 660,000 clones, over 12% of them present only once. The study's findings and limits: Type 1 diabetes patients showed a moderate but significant shortening of TCRB CDR3s in all four CD4+ subsets.

The material sequenced was naive CD4+ T cells from blood. Receptors originate from a man aged 18 to 29 with type 1 diabetes.

V gene TRBV5-6 combines with J gene TRBJ2-6; 10 bases are a match to TRBD1. The J segment lost 5 bases and the V segment lost 6 bases, leaving 11 bases of the junction unmatched. Germline CDR1 reads SGHDT; CDR2 reads YYEEEE. The CDR3 sequence is 17 residues long. The chain's CDR3 is CASTHEGQGFWANVLTF. CDR3 sequence (DNA): TGTGCCAGCACCCATGAGGGACAGGGGTTTTGGGCCAACGTCCTGACTTTC.

The chain couples TRBV18 to TRBJ1-2; D may be TRBD1 (5 bases). Germline CDR1 and CDR2: KGHSH and LQKENI. V lost 2 bases, J lost 3 bases, and 7 bases lay in between. The CDR3 runs 13 residues. The CDR3 sequence is CASSPARDYGYTF. CDR3 sequence (DNA): TGTGCCAGCTCACCAGCCAGGGACTATGGCTACACCTTC.

The chain recombines TRBV7-2 with TRBJ1-6; 8 bases fit TRBD1. J gave up 7 bases and V 5 bases, and 13 bases lay outside the gene matches. The CDR3 sequence is 17 residues long. The germline V gene has CDR1 SGHTA and CDR2 FQGNSA. The CDR3 DNA is TGTGCCAGCAGCGCAGGACAGGGAGGGCTACGAAATTCACCCCTCCACTTT. Amino acid sequence: CASSAGQGGLRNSPLHF.

Comments on this clone: Different DNA sequences within this sample yield the same CDR3. The gene calls are TRBV18 and TRBJ1-1, with 9 bases lining up with TRBD1. With 3 bases clipped from V and 1 base from J, the junction kept 3 bases outside the gene matches. Germline CDR1 KGHSH, CDR2 LQKENI. The CDR3 is made up of 15 amino acids. The CDR3 is CASSPGTGRNTEAFF. CDR3 nucleotides: TGTGCCAGCTCACCGGGGACAGGGAGGAACACTGAAGCTTTCTTT.

The chain carries TRBV11-2 and TRBJ2-2, with D unresolved. The V end was cut by 1 base, the J end by 0 bases, with 6 bases between. Germline CDR1 and CDR2: SGHAT and FQNNGV. This CDR3 is 15 amino acids long. CDR3 in amino acids: CASSLGAANTGELFF. Here the CDR3 DNA reads TGTGCCAGCAGCTTAGGTGCGGCGAACACCGGGGAGCTGTTTTTT.

This clone was seen a handful of times. The chain joins TRBV9 to TRBJ2-7, with 7 bases fitting TRBD1. In germline, CDR1 is SGDLS, CDR2 YYNGEE. After removal of 0 bases from V and 3 bases from J, the junction contained 3 bases not matched to a gene. The CDR3 has 14 amino acids. CDR3 DNA sequence: TGTGCCAGCAGCGTAGGGCCAGGGGGCTACGAGCAGTACTTC. This encodes CASSVGPGGYEQYF.

A few counts support this clone. With a far larger clone one base away, a read error is the likely cause. The chain couples TRBV7-6 to TRBJ2-1; D remains unclear. The V gene's germline CDR1 is SGHVS and CDR2 FNYEAQ. The CDR3 runs to 11 residues. The V end lost 3 bases, the J end lost 4 bases, and 1 base lay between the germline ends. CDR3 DNA: TGTGCCAGCAGCTTTTACAATGAGCAGTTCTTC. This translates into CASSFYNEQFF.

This clone was found a few times. This chain joins TRBV27 and TRBJ1-5; tentatively, D is TRBD1 (5 bases). Trimming cost V 3 bases and J 9 bases, with 18 bases left between them. The CDR3 length is 15 residues. Germline assignment: CDR1 MNHEY and CDR2 SMNVEV (reference sequence). DNA of the CDR3: TGTGCCAGCAGTTTTGGTCGGCAGGGTGCCGGGCCCCAGCATTTT. Protein sequence: CASSFGRQGAGPQHF.

This clone appeared a few times. This sequence joins TRBV5-6 and TRBJ2-2; 12 bases fit TRBD1. V lost 3 bases and J lost 4; bases outside the gene matches: 4. This CDR3 is 16 amino acids long. The germline CDR1 and CDR2 sequences are SGHDT and YYEEEE. The CDR3 reads CASSWDRGLRTGELFF. The CDR3 DNA is TGTGCCAGCAGCTGGGACAGGGGGCTTCGCACCGGGGAGCTGTTTTTT. Based on the CDR3 plus reference TRBV5-6 and TRBJ2-2, the full variable domain is DAGVTQSPTHLIKTRGQQVTLRCSPKSGHDTVSWYQQALGQGPQFIFQYYEEEERQRGNFPDRFSGHQFPNYSSELNVNALLLGDSALYLCASSWDRGLRTGELFFGEGSRLTVL.

The chain joins TRBV30 to TRBJ2-1, with no clear D. This CDR3 region has 11 residues. The ends were cut back, 1 base at V and 9 bases at J, with 7 bases in the middle. CDR1 is GTSNPN and CDR2 is SVGIG in the germline V gene (reference sequence). The CDR3 region is CAWSGQAEQFF. CDR3 DNA sequence: TGTGCCTGGAGTGGTCAGGCTGAGCAGTTCTTC.

This rearrangement joins TRBV30 to TRBJ1-5; D is unresolved. CDR3 length equals 14 residues. Trimming removed 0 bases at V and 2 bases at J, with 8 bases between. Per the germline V gene, CDR1 is GTSNPN and CDR2 is SVGIG (reference sequence). CDR3 coding DNA: TGTGCCTGGAGTGTATTAATGGGCAATCAGCCCCAGCATTTT. Its protein product is CAWSVLMGNQPQHF.

The chain carries TRBV7-2 and TRBJ2-7, with D possibly matching TRBD1 (5 bases). The CDR3 runs to 13 residues. Looked up from germline, CDR1 is SGHTA and CDR2 is FQGNSA. The V end was cut by 1 base, the J end by 6 bases, with 10 bases between. CDR3 coding DNA: TGTGCCAGCAGCTTAGTGGTAGGGGTCGAGCAGTACTTC. Translated, it gives CASSLVVGVEQYF.

This clone showed up just a few times. The chain couples TRBV4-1 to TRBJ2-2; 8 bases line up with TRBD2. From germline, CDR1 is MGHRA and CDR2 YSYEKL. CDR3 length: 15 residues. Trimming at V came to 7 bases and at J to 4 bases, leaving 8 bases not matched to a gene. The CDR3 DNA reads TGCGCCAGCAACCGGCTAGCGGGCACCACCGGGGAGCTGTTTTTT. It is translated as CASNRLAGTTGELFF.

This clone was detected a few times. The rearrangement links TRBV5-1 to TRBJ1-5, with D uncertain. Trimming took off 0 bases at V and 6 bases at J, with 10 bases between the two ends. Per germline, CDR1 SGHRS and CDR2 YFSETQ. CDR3 length: 14 residues. As DNA, the CDR3 is TGCGCCAGCAGCTTGGAGGGATTTAGTCAGCCCCAGCATTTT. Translated, it gives CASSLEGFSQPQHF.

To note about this clone: The sample contains more than one DNA sequence encoding this CDR3. This chain joins TRBV7-2 and TRBJ2-3; TRBD1 matches at 7 bases. The germline CDR1 and CDR2 sequences are SGHTA and FQGNSA. Germline trimming cut 3 bases from V and 1 base from J; bases unmatched to any gene: 1. The CDR3 consists of 14 residues. The CDR3 region has the DNA TGTGCCAGCAGCTTTGACAGGGGCACAGATACGCAGTATTTT. Translated: CASSFDRGTDTQYF.

The V call is TRBV7-2, the J call TRBJ2-3; TRBD2 might be the D (6 bases). The CDR3 totals 14 residues. Per the germline V gene, CDR1 is SGHTA and CDR2 is FQGNSA. The V end was cut by 1 base, the J end by 4 bases, with 9 bases between. The CDR3 DNA follows: TGTGCCAGCAGCTTAGTCACTAGCCCAGATACGCAGTATTTT. Amino acids: CASSLVTSPDTQYF. Complete variable domain (other parts from reference TRBV7-2 and TRBJ2-3): GAGVSQSPSNKVTEKGKDVELRCDPISGHTALYWYRQSLGQGLEFLIYFQGNSAPDKSGLPSDRFSAERTGGSVSTLTIQRTQQEDSAVYLCASSLVTSPDTQYFGPGTRLTVL.

The chain combines TRBV4-2 with TRBJ2-5; D gene uncertain. The CDR3 contains 13 residues. Trimming removed 2 bases at V and 1 base at J, with 5 bases between. Germline assignment: CDR1 LGHNA and CDR2 YNFKEQ. The CDR3 spells CASSQRIQETQYF. The CDR3 DNA is TGTGCCAGCAGCCAACGGATCCAAGAGACCCAGTACTTC.

The chain recombines TRBV14 with TRBJ2-7; 8 bases line up with TRBD1. This CDR3 has 16 amino acids. V was clipped by 0 bases and J by 1 base; unmatched bases: 5. Germline V gene sequence: CDR1 SGHDN, CDR2 FVKESK. CDR3 DNA sequence: TGTGCCAGCAGCCAAGATAACACAGGGGGGTCCTACGAGCAGTACTTC. Translating gives CASSQDNTGGSYEQYF.

There are a few counts of this clone. The chain has TRBV18 and TRBJ1-5, with 9 nucleotides matching TRBD1. This CDR3 has 15 residues. The junction had 5 bases not matched to a gene; V was cut back by 6 bases and J by 2 bases. Germline V gene lookup returns CDR1 KGHSH and CDR2 LQKENI. This chain's CDR3 is CASSRTGDRNQPQHF. The CDR3 nucleotides are TGTGCCAGCTCGCGGACAGGGGACCGCAATCAGCCCCAGCATTTT.

This clone was found a few times. As DNA, the CDR3 is TGCAGCGGGAGGGGAGGGTCGGCCTACGAGCAGTACTTC. Translated, it gives CSGRGGSAYEQYF. This chain connects TRBV29-1 to TRBJ2-7; 7 nucleotides agree with TRBD2. The germline CDR1 and CDR2 sequences are SQVTM and ANQGSEA. There are 13 residues in the CDR3. V lost 7 bases to trimming and J lost 2 bases; unmatched junction nucleotides: 8.

This clone was seen a handful of times. The CDR3 loop is CAWSGGTSSSYEQYF. CDR3 sequence (DNA): TGTGCCTGGAGCGGAGGGACGTCCAGCTCCTACGAGCAGTACTTC. The V and J genes are TRBV30 and TRBJ2-7; D perhaps matches TRBD2 (6 bases). Trimming shortened V by 3 bases and J by 0 bases, and 15 bases separated the two germline ends. CDR1 is GTSNPN and CDR2 is SVGIG in the germline V gene (reference sequence). The CDR3 runs 15 residues.

A few counts support this clone. The chain carries TRBV7-9 and TRBJ2-7; the D is unclear. Deletions cut 4 bases from V and 5 bases from J, with 12 bases between. Germline assignment: CDR1 SEHNR and CDR2 FQNEAQ (reference sequence). The CDR3 has 13 residues. CDR3 sequence (DNA): TGTGCCAGCAGCTGGGGTGGGGTCGACGAGCAGTACTTC. Translation: CASSWGGVDEQYF.

This chain joins TRBV6-5 and TRBJ2-7; TRBD2 matches 11 bases. With 2 bases clipped from V and 4 bases from J, the junction kept 1 base outside the gene matches. Germline lookup yields CDR1 MNHEY and CDR2 SVGAGI. The CDR3 loop spans 14 amino acids. The CDR3 region is CASSYASGRYEQYF. CDR3 bases: TGTGCCAGCAGTTACGCTAGCGGGAGGTACGAGCAGTACTTC.

A remark on this clone: Other DNA sequences in this specimen translate into the identical CDR3. This chain uses TRBV2 with TRBJ2-1; D is possibly TRBD1 (6 bases). V shed 1 base and J shed 2 bases, with 9 bases lying between them. The germline V gene encodes CDR1 SNHLY and CDR2 FYNNEI. CDR3 length: 15 amino acids. CDR3 loop: CASSEDRVAYNEQFF. In DNA form, the CDR3 reads TGTGCCAGCAGTGAAGACAGGGTTGCCTACAATGAGCAGTTCTTC.

This clone was seen only a few times. This chain joins TRBV9 and TRBJ2-5; D remains ambiguous. The germline V and J ends were trimmed by 3 bases and 2 bases, with 11 bases remaining between them. This CDR3 region has 14 residues. Germline CDR1 SGDLS, CDR2 YYNGEE. CDR3 nucleotides: TGTGCCAGCAGCGCCCGGGCAGGACAAGAGACCCAGTACTTC. Its translation: CASSARAGQETQYF.

This chain connects TRBV9 to TRBJ2-5; 11 nucleotides align to TRBD1. Trimming took 4 bases from V and 5 from J; bases not matched to a gene: 7. This CDR3 is built from 15 residues. CDR1 SGDLS and CDR2 YYNGEE come from the germline V gene. The CDR3 loop reads CASSPGQGAWETQYF. The CDR3 coding sequence is TGTGCCAGCAGCCCTGGACAGGGGGCTTGGGAGACCCAGTACTTC.

This clone appeared a few times. Different DNA sequences within this sample yield the same CDR3. J is TRBJ2-5 and V is TRBV29-1; no clear D. CDR1 is SQVTM, CDR2 ANQGSEA, per germline. The V end lost 0 bases, the J end lost 5 bases, and 4 bases lay between the germline ends. The CDR3 is made up of 11 amino acids. The CDR3 here is CSVEDPETQYF. In DNA form, the CDR3 reads TGCAGCGTTGAAGATCCGGAGACCCAGTACTTC.

In this sample, this clone turned up a few times. The chain carries TRBV6-5 and TRBJ2-1; D is uncertain. Germline V gene sequence: CDR1 MNHEY, CDR2 SVGAGI. The CDR3 consists of 13 residues. Trimming left V 7 bases short and J 7 bases short, with 14 bases between. CDR3 region: CASIRLPGNEQFF. DNA for the CDR3: TGTGCCAGCATCCGCCTCCCTGGGAATGAGCAGTTCTTC.

This clone was observed a handful of times. The identical CDR3 is also encoded by other nucleotide sequences in the sample. The chain recombines TRBV18 with TRBJ2-1; TRBD2 matches 12 bases. This CDR3 region has 16 residues. J lost 5 bases, V lost 3 bases, and 5 bases had no gene match. Germline CDR1 reads KGHSH; CDR2 reads LQKENI. The CDR3 DNA is TGTGCCAGCTCACCCCCCGGACTAGCGGGAAACAATGAGCAGTTCTTC. Translated: CASSPPGLAGNNEQFF.

This clone was counted a few times. The chain couples TRBV7-9 to TRBJ2-5; tentative D call: TRBD2 (7 bases). The CDR3 has 15 residues. V was pared by 3 bases and J by 2 bases, with 13 bases between. CDR1 and CDR2 (germline): SEHNR, FQNEAQ (reference sequence). CDR3 DNA: TGTGCCAGCAGCTTTGGGCGGGGGCCACAAGAGACCCAGTACTTC. This codes for CASSFGRGPQETQYF.

The chain links TRBV7-9 to TRBJ2-5, with 11 positions matching TRBD1. V lost 2 bases to trimming and J lost 4 bases; unmatched junction nucleotides: 3. The germline V gene has CDR1 SEHNR and CDR2 FQNEAQ (reference sequence). CDR3 length: 15 residues. The DNA for the CDR3 is TGTGCCAGCAGCTTATGGACAGGGGGCGTAGAGACCCAGTACTTC. Translated: CASSLWTGGVETQYF.